Listed here are 27 T cell receptor beta chains from one sample, sequenced in a study of blood T cell repertoires in COVID-19. Produced via immunoSEQ multiplex PCR; TCRdb's table is partial and in-frame only. Here the sample spans 180,000 or so clones, around four fifths being singletons. The sample consisted of peripheral blood. The source of these receptors is a human donor with acute or convalescent COVID-19. The donor label of this sample is uncertain.

In this sample, this clone turned up once. The sample carries other DNA sequences with the same CDR3. The V call is TRBV6-5, the J call TRBJ1-4, with 10 positions matching TRBD1. Per germline, CDR1 MNHEY and CDR2 SVGAGI. With 5 bases clipped from V and 8 bases from J, the junction kept 5 bases outside the gene matches. The CDR3 totals 14 residues. DNA for the CDR3: TGTGCCAGCAGTCGGGACAGGGGAAGAGAAAAACTGTTTTTT. Translation gives CASSRDRGREKLFF.

The DNA for the CDR3 is TGTGCCAGCAGCCCCGGACAGGGTGACAATCAGCCCCAGCATTTT. Residues: CASSPGQGDNQPQHF. V gene TRBV3-1 (or the pseudogene TRBV3-2) combines with J gene TRBJ1-5, with 8 bases that match TRBD1. Trimming cost V 4 bases and J 3 bases; bases outside gene matches: 5. CDR1 is LGHDT and CDR2 is YNNKEL in the germline V gene (reference sequence). The CDR3 has 15 amino acids.

The rearrangement links TRBV2 to TRBJ2-3, with D tentatively TRBD1 (6 bases). V lost 6 bases, J lost 4 bases, and 11 bases lay in between. Germline CDR1 SNHLY, CDR2 FYNNEI. The CDR3 contains 13 residues. The CDR3: CASRRDIADTQYF. Written as DNA, the CDR3 is TGTGCCAGCAGGAGGGACATCGCAGATACGCAGTATTTT. Drawing the rest from reference TRBV2 and TRBJ2-3, the complete variable domain is EPEVTQTPSHQVTQMGQEVILRCVPISNHLYFYWYRQILGQKVEFLVSFYNNEISEKSEIFDDQFSVERPDGSNFTLKIRSTKLEDSAMYFCASRRDIADTQYFGPGTRLTVL.

This chain joins TRBV27 and TRBJ2-7, with D tentatively TRBD1 (8 bases). The germline V and J ends were trimmed by 5 bases and 2 bases, with 19 bases remaining between them. The CDR3 has 16 amino acids. CDR1 and CDR2 from the germline V gene are MNHEY and SMNVEV (reference sequence). The CDR3 sequence: CASSPGGGSPAYEQYF. As DNA, the CDR3 is TGTGCCAGCAGTCCAGGGGGCGGGAGTCCCGCCTACGAGCAGTACTTC.

This clone has just a few counts. This chain joins TRBV5-1 and TRBJ1-1, with a possible D match to TRBD1 (5 bases). The V end was cut by 6 bases, the J end by 9 bases, with 12 bases between. Per germline, CDR1 SGHRS and CDR2 YFSETQ. The CDR3 is 11 amino acids. The CDR3 nucleotides are TGCGCCAGCAATGACAGAGAGCAAGCTTTCTTT. Translation gives CASNDREQAFF.

The chain recombines TRBV3-1 (or the pseudogene TRBV3-2) with TRBJ1-1; D gene uncertain. Germline V CDR1 and CDR2: LGHDT, YNNKEL (reference sequence). There are 13 residues in the CDR3. Deletions cut 1 base from V and 6 bases from J, with 9 bases between. CDR3 nucleotide sequence: TGTGCCAGCAGCCAAGGGTCGAGGGCTGAAGCTTTCTTT. Translating it yields CASSQGSRAEAFF.

V is TRBV3-1 (or the pseudogene TRBV3-2) and J is TRBJ2-2; 7 nucleotides align to TRBD2. Losses at the gene ends were 4 bases for V and 6 bases for J; bases not matched to a gene: 11. The germline V gene encodes CDR1 LGHDT and CDR2 YNNKEL (reference sequence). The CDR3 covers 16 residues. The CDR3 loop reads CASSRRTSREAGELFF. The CDR3 DNA reads as TGTGCCAGCAGCCGCCGGACTAGTCGAGAGGCCGGGGAGCTGTTTTTT.

This chain joins TRBV24-1 and TRBJ1-1; TRBD1 matches at 8 bases. After removal of 3 bases from V and 1 base from J, the junction contained 3 bases not matched to a gene. The CDR3 is 15 amino acids. Germline V CDR1 and CDR2: KGHDR, SFDVKD. The CDR3 bases are TGTGCCACCAGTGATGGGACAGGTCCGAACACTGAAGCTTTCTTT. It is translated as CATSDGTGPNTEAFF.

The gene calls are TRBV19 and TRBJ1-1, with 8 bases that match TRBD1. This CDR3 comprises 15 residues. Trimming cost V 7 bases and J 2 bases; bases outside gene matches: 9. Germline CDR1 is LNHDA and CDR2 is SQIVND (reference sequence). The CDR3 region is CASTQGAMINTEAFF. The CDR3 DNA reads as TGTGCCAGTACCCAGGGGGCGATGATAAACACTGAAGCTTTCTTT.

V and J are TRBV5-8 and TRBJ2-7, with 9 bases matching TRBD2. With V trimmed by 1 base and J by 6 bases, 5 bases remained unmatched. Germline-derived CDR1 and CDR2 are SGHTS and YDEGEE. CDR3 size: 14 residues. CDR3: CASSLNLAGLEQYF. The CDR3 nucleotides are TGTGCCAGCAGCTTGAACCTAGCGGGACTCGAGCAGTACTTC.

The V gene is TRBV12-3 or TRBV12-4, the J gene TRBJ1-2; TRBD1 is a possible D gene (6 bases). Trimming shortened V by 7 bases and J by 5 bases, and 14 bases separated the two germline ends. The CDR3 has 13 amino acids. The CDR3 region has the DNA TGTGCCAGCACCTTAGACAGGTTTTATGGCTACACCTTC. It codes for CASTLDRFYGYTF.

The chain recombines TRBV21-1 with TRBJ1-4. TRBV21-1 is a pseudogene. CDR3 length equals 14 residues. CDR3 DNA sequence: TGTGCCAGCAGCAAAAACGAGTCTAATGAAAAACTGTTTTTT. Its translation is CASSKNESNEKLFF.

V gene TRBV27 combines with J gene TRBJ2-5; D is perhaps TRBD2 (5 bases). Trimming took off 3 bases at V and 4 bases at J, with 12 bases between the two ends. The CDR3 totals 14 residues. CDR1 MNHEY and CDR2 SMNVEV come from the germline V gene (reference sequence). Written as DNA, the CDR3 is TGTGCCAGCAGTTTGAATCGGGAACCAGAGACCCAGTACTTC. This encodes CASSLNREPETQYF.

V is TRBV19 and J is TRBJ1-5; 8 positions match TRBD1. This CDR3 region has 16 residues. The germline gives CDR1 LNHDA, CDR2 SQIVND (reference sequence). V lost 3 bases and J lost 2; bases outside the gene matches: 6. CDR3 DNA: TGTGCCAGTAGTATTCAGGGGGCGCTGGGCAATCAGCCCCAGCATTTT. It translates to CASSIQGALGNQPQHF.

This clone was detected once. The chain couples TRBV5-6 to TRBJ1-2, with D perhaps matching TRBD1 (6 bases). This CDR3 region has 14 residues. Trimming stripped 4 bases from V and 4 bases from J, with 14 bases between. The V gene's germline CDR1 is SGHDT and CDR2 YYEEEE. As DNA, the CDR3 is TGTGCCAGCAGCATACAGGGAATAAGCTATGGCTACACCTTC. The encoded protein is CASSIQGISYGYTF.

V gene TRBV24-1 combines with J gene TRBJ2-3; 8 positions agree with TRBD2. V lost 5 bases, J lost 4 bases, and 13 bases stayed unmatched. CDR1 and CDR2 (germline): KGHDR, SFDVKD. This CDR3 has 17 residues. The CDR3: CATSAPGTRGGPDTQYF. The CDR3 bases are TGTGCCACCAGTGCCCCAGGGACTAGAGGCGGCCCAGATACGCAGTATTTT.

CDR3 coding DNA: TGTGCCAGCAGCGTAACGGGGTTCCAAGAGACCCAGTACTTC. The encoded protein is CASSVTGFQETQYF. The chain links TRBV9 to TRBJ2-5; D possibly corresponds to TRBD2 (5 bases). V was clipped by 1 base and J by 1 base, with 8 bases between them. CDR1 and CDR2 (germline): SGDLS, YYNGEE. This CDR3 spans 14 amino acids.

Only a few counts were recorded for this clone. The chain combines TRBV19 with TRBJ1-2, with D perhaps TRBD1 (5 bases). V gave up 4 bases and J gave up 5 bases, with 14 bases separating them. This CDR3 comprises 14 residues. Germline CDR1 is LNHDA and CDR2 is SQIVND (reference sequence). The CDR3 nucleotides read TGTGCCAGTAGTACCCGGGACTCTTTTTATGGCTACACCTTC. This sequence encodes CASSTRDSFYGYTF. Variable domain in full (rest from reference TRBV19 and TRBJ1-2): DGGITQSPKYLFRKEGQNVTLSCEQNLNHDAMYWYRQDPGQGLRLIYYSQIVNDFQKGDIAEGYSVSREKKESFPLTVTSAQKNPTAFYLCASSTRDSFYGYTFGSGTRLTVV.

This chain links TRBV7-2 with TRBJ2-5; 13 bases fit TRBD2. The CDR3 runs 17 residues. V lost 1 base, J lost 5 bases, and 7 bases stayed unmatched. Per the germline V gene, CDR1 is SGHTA and CDR2 is FQGNSA. The CDR3 spells CASSLVGTSGMRETQYF. As DNA, the CDR3 is TGTGCCAGCAGCTTAGTGGGGACTAGCGGGATGAGGGAGACCCAGTACTTC.

This chain joins TRBV4-2 and TRBJ2-7, with D hard to call. The CDR3 is made up of 12 amino acids. The germline V gene has CDR1 LGHNA and CDR2 YNFKEQ. V lost 1 base and J lost 6, with 7 bases in between. In DNA, the CDR3 is TGTGCCAGCAGCCAAGCAACAAGCGAGCAGTACTTC. It codes for CASSQATSEQYF.

The chain links TRBV11-2 to TRBJ1-4; TRBD1 is a possible D gene (5 bases). CDR1 SGHAT and CDR2 FQNNGV come from the germline V gene. Trimming took 5 bases from V and 8 from J, leaving 12 bases between them. The CDR3 covers 13 residues. The CDR3 DNA reads TGTGCCAGCAGCACCCCCTGGGGCGAAAAACTGTTTTTT. It encodes CASSTPWGEKLFF.

This chain links TRBV6-1 with TRBJ1-2, with D perhaps matching TRBD1 (5 bases). The CDR3 is 15 residues long. CDR1 and CDR2 from the germline V gene are MNHNS and SASEGT. V was trimmed by 3 bases and J by 4 bases, leaving 15 bases between them. The CDR3, as DNA: TGTGCCAGCAGTGAGAAACAGGTTTTCGGCTATGGCTACACCTTC. Translating gives CASSEKQVFGYGYTF.

The rearrangement uses TRBV30 and TRBJ2-2; 7 nucleotides align to TRBD2. CDR1 and CDR2 from the germline V gene are GTSNPN and SVGIG (reference sequence). The CDR3 is 14 amino acids. The V and J ends lost 5 bases and 4 bases, in that order; junction bases with no gene match: 7. CDR3 residues: CAWFYGGVTGELFF. Here the CDR3 DNA reads TGTGCCTGGTTTTATGGGGGGGTCACCGGGGAGCTGTTTTTT. The whole variable domain, remainder taken from reference TRBV30 and TRBJ2-2, is SQTIHQWPATLVQPVGSPLSLECTVEGTSNPNLYWYRQAAGRGLQLLFYSVGIGQISSEVPQNLSASRPQDRQFILSSKKLLLSDSGFYLCAWFYGGVTGELFFGEGSRLTVL.

This clone has ten or more counts. The genes are TRBV4-2 and TRBJ1-2; no clear D. CDR1 and CDR2 (germline): LGHNA, YNFKEQ. The CDR3 has 18 residues. Trimming cost V 0 bases and J 4 bases, with 21 bases left between them. The CDR3 loop reads CASSQDWSSASESYGYTF. The CDR3, as DNA: TGTGCCAGCAGCCAAGATTGGAGCAGTGCTTCAGAGAGCTATGGCTACACCTTC.

This chain connects TRBV2 to TRBJ1-2; 8 nucleotides agree with TRBD1. This CDR3 has 20 residues. CDR1 and CDR2 from the germline V gene are SNHLY and FYNNEI. Trimming removed 2 bases from V and 2 bases from J; junction bases left unmatched: 19. CDR3: CASSEQQGALGVSSNYGYTF. The CDR3, as DNA: TGTGCCAGCAGTGAACAGCAGGGGGCCCTGGGGGTCTCCTCGAACTATGGCTACACCTTC.

The V and J genes are TRBV7-8 and TRBJ2-1, with D unclear. The germline V and J ends were trimmed by 5 bases and 0 bases, with 8 bases remaining between them. From germline, CDR1 is SGHVS and CDR2 FQNEAQ. This CDR3 is built from 14 residues. As DNA, the CDR3 is TGTGCCAGCAGCATATTATCCTCCTACAATGAGCAGTTCTTC. This encodes CASSILSSYNEQFF.

J is TRBJ2-2 and V is TRBV9; D ambiguous. CDR3 length: 14 residues. CDR1 and CDR2 (germline): SGDLS, YYNGEE. Deletions cut 1 base from V and 4 bases from J, with 8 bases between. The CDR3 spells CASSVTPPTGELFF. DNA for the CDR3: TGTGCCAGCAGCGTAACTCCACCCACCGGGGAGCTGTTTTTT.